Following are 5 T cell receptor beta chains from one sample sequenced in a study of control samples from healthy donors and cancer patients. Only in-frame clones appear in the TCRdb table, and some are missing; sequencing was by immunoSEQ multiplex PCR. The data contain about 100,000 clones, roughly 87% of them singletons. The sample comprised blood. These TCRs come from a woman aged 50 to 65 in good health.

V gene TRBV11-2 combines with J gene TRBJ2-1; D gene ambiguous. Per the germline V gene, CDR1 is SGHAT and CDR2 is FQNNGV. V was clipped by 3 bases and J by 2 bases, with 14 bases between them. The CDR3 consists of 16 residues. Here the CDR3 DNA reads TGTGCCAGCAGCTTCCCGAAACATCCCGCCTACAATGAGCAGTTCTTC. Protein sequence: CASSFPKHPAYNEQFF.

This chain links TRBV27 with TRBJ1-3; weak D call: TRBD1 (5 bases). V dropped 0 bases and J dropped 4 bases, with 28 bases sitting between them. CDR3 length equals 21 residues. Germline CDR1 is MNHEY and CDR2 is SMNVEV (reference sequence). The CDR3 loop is CASSLSRPTGNVKRAGNTIYF. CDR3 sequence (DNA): TGTGCCAGCAGTTTATCGAGACCCACAGGAAACGTAAAGAGAGCCGGAAACACCATATATTTT.

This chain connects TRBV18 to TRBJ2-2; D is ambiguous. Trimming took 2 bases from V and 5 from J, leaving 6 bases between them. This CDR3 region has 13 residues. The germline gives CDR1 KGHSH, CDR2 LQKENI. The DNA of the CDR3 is TGTGCCAGCTCACCAGGGCAGACCGGGGAGCTGTTTTTT. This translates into CASSPGQTGELFF.

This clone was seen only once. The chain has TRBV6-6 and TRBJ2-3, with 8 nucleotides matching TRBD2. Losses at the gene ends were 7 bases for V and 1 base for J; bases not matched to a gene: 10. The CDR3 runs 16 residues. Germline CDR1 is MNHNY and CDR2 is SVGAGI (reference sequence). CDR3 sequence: CASKRPPGGGTDTQYF. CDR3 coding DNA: TGTGCCAGCAAACGACCACCGGGGGGGGGCACAGATACGCAGTATTTT.

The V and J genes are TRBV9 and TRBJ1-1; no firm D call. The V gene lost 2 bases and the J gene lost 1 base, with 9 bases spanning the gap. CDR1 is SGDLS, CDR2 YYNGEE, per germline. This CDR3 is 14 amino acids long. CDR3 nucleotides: TGTGCCAGCAGCGTGGCGCCAGAGAACACTGAAGCTTTCTTT. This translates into CASSVAPENTEAFF.